The present entry profiles one T cell receptor beta chain with its context. Its antigen is not known. This specimen belongs to a study of shared clonotypes between healthy human individuals. Across the study: For every donor, three CD4 naive, three CD4 memory, two CD8 naive and one CD8 memory plates were used. Study outcomes and limitations: The sampled material consisted only of blood, and tissue repertoires are likely to differ. Rarefaction gave evidence that sorted-subset sequencing remained incomplete despite large depth. Clonotype sharing among donors likely depends on sequencing depth.

Assay used: immunoSEQ multiplex PCR; TCRdb lists only in-frame clones, some missing. The table shows 2 million or so clones, with less than 95% occurring only once. Naive CD8 cells, CD45RO-negative and positively selected for CCR7, excluded terminally differentiated effector memory CD45RA+ cells. The CDR3 has 14 amino acids. Material for sequencing was naive CD8+ T cells sorted from blood. The gene calls are TRBV21-1 and TRBJ1-2. TRBV21-1 is designated a pseudogene. The TCR sequence derives from a man between 18 and 35 years old in good health. CDR3 nucleotides: TGTGCCAGCAGCAAAGGACTCAGCAACTATGGCTACACCTTC. Translation gives CASSKGLSNYGYTF.